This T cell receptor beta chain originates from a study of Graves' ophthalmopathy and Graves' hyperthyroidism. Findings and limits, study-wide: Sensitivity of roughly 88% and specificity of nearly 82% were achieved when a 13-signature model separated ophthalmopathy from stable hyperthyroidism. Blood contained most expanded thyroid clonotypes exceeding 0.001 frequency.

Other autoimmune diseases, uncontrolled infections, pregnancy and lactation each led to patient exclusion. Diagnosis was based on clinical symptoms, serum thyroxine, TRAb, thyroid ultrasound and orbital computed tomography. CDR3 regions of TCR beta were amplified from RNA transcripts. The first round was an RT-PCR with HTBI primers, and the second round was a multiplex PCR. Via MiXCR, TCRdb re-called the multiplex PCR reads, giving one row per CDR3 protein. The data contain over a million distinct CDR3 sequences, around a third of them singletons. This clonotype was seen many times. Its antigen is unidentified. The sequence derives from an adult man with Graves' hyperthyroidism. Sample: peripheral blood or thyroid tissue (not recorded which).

CDR3 in amino acids: CASSEGQGNEKLFF. The CDR3 nucleotides are TGTGCCAGCAGCGAGGGACAGGGCAATGAAAAACTGTTTTTT. V is TRBV9 and J is TRBJ1-4, with 9 positions matching TRBD1. Germline CDR1 SGDLS, CDR2 YYNGEE. CDR3 length equals 14 residues. V dropped 3 bases and J dropped 5; count of bases not matched to a gene: 2.